This T cell receptor (beta chain) was found in a study of early T cells in non-severe SARS-CoV-2 infection. Germline values: CDR1 SEHNR, CDR2 FQNEAQ (reference sequence). Trimming removed 1 base at V and 10 bases at J, with 13 bases between. The CDR3 loop spans 13 amino acids. MiXCR was run by TCRdb on the 5' RACE reads, yielding one entry per CDR3 protein. The data contain fewer than 35,000 distinct CDR3 sequences, 5% of them singletons. This clonotype was picked up many times. The chain is built from TRBV7-9 and TRBJ1-1; the D is unclear. The source is an adult who was a healthcare worker with PCR-confirmed SARS-CoV-2 infection or an uninfected control (not recorded which). Input material: whole blood. The CDR3 DNA follows: TGTGCCAGCAGCTTAGTGCAGATGTGGGCAGCTTTCTTT. Translating it yields CASSLVQMWAAFF.